This entry is about one T cell receptor (beta chain). Its target is unknown. cDNA libraries of TCR beta carried unique molecular identifiers. TCRdb re-analysed the PCR reads in MiXCR, keeping a single row per CDR3 protein. In the table there are about 540,000 distinct CDR3 sequences, around 34% of which are singletons. Germline assignment: CDR1 DFQATT and CDR2 SNEGSKA (reference sequence). The CDR3 contains 15 residues. Trimming at V came to 3 bases and at J to 2 bases, leaving 6 bases not matched to a gene. These data come from a study of post-analysis software for immune sequencing data. Notes on the study in general: TRBV5-6, TRBV5-1 and TRBV20-1 belonged to a set of roughly 5 TRBV segments that were more frequent in patients than controls.

Sequenced sample: blood. This chain joins TRBV20-1 and TRBJ1-2; 10 bases align to TRBD1. The source is a girl aged 2 to 17 with multiple sclerosis. The CDR3 coding sequence is TGCAGTGCTAGGAGGGACAGGGGATTCAACTATGGCTACACCTTC. This gives the protein CSARRDRGFNYGYTF.